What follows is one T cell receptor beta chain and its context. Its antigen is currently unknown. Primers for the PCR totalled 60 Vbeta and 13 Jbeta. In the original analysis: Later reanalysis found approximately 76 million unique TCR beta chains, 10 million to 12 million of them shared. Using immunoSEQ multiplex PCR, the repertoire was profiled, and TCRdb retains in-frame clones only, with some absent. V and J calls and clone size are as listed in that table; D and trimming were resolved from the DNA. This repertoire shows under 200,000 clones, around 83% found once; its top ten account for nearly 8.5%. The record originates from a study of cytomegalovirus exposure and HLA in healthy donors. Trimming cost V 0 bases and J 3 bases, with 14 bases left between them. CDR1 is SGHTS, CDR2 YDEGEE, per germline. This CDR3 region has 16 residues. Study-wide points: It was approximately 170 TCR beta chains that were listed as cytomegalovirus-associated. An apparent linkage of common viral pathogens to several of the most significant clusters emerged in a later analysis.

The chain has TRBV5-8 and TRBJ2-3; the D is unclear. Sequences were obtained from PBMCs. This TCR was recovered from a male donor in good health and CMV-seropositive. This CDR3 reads CASSLGRKMETDTQYF. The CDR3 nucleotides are TGTGCCAGCAGCTTGGGACGGAAGATGGAGACAGATACGCAGTATTTT.